This TCR beta chain was recorded in a study of OX40 agonist ivuxolimab in advanced cancers. Study-wide context: The costimulatory receptor OX40 (CD134) was targeted by ivuxolimab, a fully human IgG2 agonistic monoclonal antibody. Intravenous ivuxolimab was administered to patients every 2 weeks at six dose levels: 0.01, 0.1, 0.3, 1.5, 3 and 10 mg/kg. Of the approximately 50 dose-escalation patients, hepatocellular carcinoma was present in about 20, melanoma in around 15, renal cell carcinoma in 9 and head and neck cancer in 9. The dose-escalation cohort was around 84% male with a mean age of approximately 60 years, ranging from roughly 23 to 90. Patients were allowed to have had prior anti-PD-1, anti-PD-L1 or anti-CTLA-4 therapy, and less than 45% of the dose-escalation patients had previously received checkpoint inhibitors. Partial responses occurred in three dose-escalation patients, of whom one had hepatocellular carcinoma and two had cutaneous melanoma. Peripheral TCRbeta sequencing aimed to test whether ivuxolimab altered TCR sequence diversity and caused clonal T-cell expansion. The paper reports the monotherapy dose-escalation portion (N of about 56 patients) of the phase I ivuxolimab trial. What the research found in general, with its limitations: The antigen specificity of the clonally expanded peripheral T cells was not determined. At doses of 0.1 to 3.0 mg/kg, clonal expansion of both CD4+ and CD8+ blood T cells was observed from baseline to week 6. Partial responders in the 0.1-3.0 mg/kg groups had among the lowest normalized peripheral clonal expansion, especially among CD8+ T cells. Low levels of normalized T-cell clonal expansion were also shown by some nonresponding patients. On average, CD8+ T cells showed more expanded clones than CD4+ T cells after ivuxolimab.

Based on the germline V gene, the CDR1 and CDR2 sequences are MNHEY and SVGAGI. V and J lose 7 bases and 2 bases, and a span of 9 bases separates them. Reading from cysteine to phenylalanine, the CDR3 counts 14 amino acids. Only CDR3 DNA remains: 42 bases, in frame from the first base. For sequencing of the TCRbeta CDR3 region, genomic DNA was extracted from the sorted cells. TCRbeta CDR3 regions were sequenced using the immunoSEQ Assay. This immuneACCESS table, as held by TCRdb, lists in-frame sequences with V and J called but not all clones. Of the missing ones, under half trace to an unresolved V gene in checked studies; the others have no known cause. The sample includes under 100,000 clones, with over 75% observed a single time. In total, the top ten clones hold 0.6% to 0.85% of the sample. Regarding this clone: Its binding antigen is unknown. No much larger clone is present one base from it, and per-base qualities are unavailable.

The trial excluded patients who had a history of autoimmune disease or who were on systemic immunosuppression. Peripheral blood for TCR sequencing was drawn from every dose cohort at baseline, at cycle 4 day 1 and at cycle 7 day 1. Samples were obtained from an open-label, multicenter, first-in-human phase I dose-escalation trial of ivuxolimab. Adults with locally advanced or metastatic melanoma, renal cell, hepatocellular, or head and neck squamous cell carcinoma were enrolled in the trial. Before TCR sequencing, CD4+ and CD8+ T cells were separately sorted from peripheral blood. The sequence was obtained from an adult with an advanced solid tumor such as melanoma, head and neck, liver or kidney cancer. The sequence links TRBV6-5 to TRBJ1-6, with TRBD1 tentatively as D gene (5 bases match). The specimen was CD4+ or CD8+ T cells sorted from blood, collected in a trial of the OX40 agonist ivuxolimab. The nucleotide sequence reads as follows: TGTGCCAGCAAGGCAGGGACCTATAATTCACCCCTCCACTTT. Its protein product is CASKAGTYNSPLHF.